A single sample gave rise to the 25 T cell receptor beta chains below, sequenced in a study of T cell responses to AZD1222 COVID-19 vaccine. The table came from immunoSEQ multiplex PCR; TCRdb's copy has only in-frame clones and leaves some out. The data hold some 120,000 clones, with 85% to 90% observed a single time. The sample consisted of peripheral blood, taken on day 0 of AZD1222 vaccination. Receptors were obtained from an adult in good health.

The chain has TRBV3-1 (or the pseudogene TRBV3-2) and TRBJ1-2; maybe TRBD1 (5 bases). Germline V lookup: CDR1 LGHDT, CDR2 YNNKEL (reference sequence). V lost 1 base and J lost 11, with 14 bases in between. The CDR3 extends over 13 amino acids. The CDR3 nucleotides read TGTGCCAGCAGCCAAGGTGGGGCAGGGCGATACACCTTC. This gives the protein CASSQGGAGRYTF.

The V call is TRBV6-6, the J call TRBJ1-1; 8 nucleotides agree with TRBD1. The V gene's germline CDR1 is MNHNY and CDR2 SVGAGI (reference sequence). J gave up 5 bases and V 4 bases, and 6 bases lay outside the gene matches. The CDR3 is made up of 14 amino acids. CDR3 loop: CASSSLGDRTEAFF. CDR3 bases: TGTGCCAGCAGTTCCTTGGGGGACAGGACTGAAGCTTTCTTT.

J is TRBJ2-7 and V is TRBV29-1; 10 bases agree with TRBD2. The CDR3 consists of 15 residues. V lost 4 bases to trimming and J lost 7 bases; unmatched junction nucleotides: 13. The germline CDR1 and CDR2 sequences are SQVTM and ANQGSEA. CDR3 nucleotide sequence: TGCAGCGTTGTCCCTCCTAGCGGGAGTGCGAGGGAGCAGTACTTC. This translates into CSVVPPSGSAREQYF.

V and J are TRBV18 and TRBJ1-2; D gene uncertain. Germline loops: CDR1 KGHSH, CDR2 LQKENI. The CDR3 spans 16 residues. V lost 5 bases to trimming and J lost 0 bases, with 16 bases between them. The CDR3 loop reads CASSSGWMAPNYGYTF. As DNA, the CDR3 is TGTGCCAGCTCATCAGGATGGATGGCGCCTAACTATGGCTACACCTTC.

About this clone itself: The same CDR3 is also encoded by other DNA sequences in this sample. This chain joins TRBV7-2 and TRBJ1-5, with D unresolved. The CDR3 totals 13 residues. V lost 4 bases and J lost 0, with 4 bases in between. Germline CDR1 reads SGHTA; CDR2 reads FQGNSA. CDR3 bases: TGTGCCAGCAGCTCCTATAGCAATCAGCCCCAGCATTTT. Protein: CASSSYSNQPQHF.

The chain links TRBV6-5 to TRBJ2-2; no firm D call. Trimming took 6 bases from V and 2 from J, leaving 10 bases between them. The CDR3 covers 14 residues. In germline, CDR1 is MNHEY, CDR2 SVGAGI. The CDR3 here is CASRDQANTGELFF. The DNA of the CDR3 is TGTGCCAGCAGGGACCAGGCTAACACCGGGGAGCTGTTTTTT.

The V call is TRBV7-2, the J call TRBJ1-6; TRBD1 might be the D (5 bases). The germline V and J ends were trimmed by 5 bases and 8 bases, with 10 bases remaining between them. There are 13 residues in the CDR3. Per germline, CDR1 SGHTA and CDR2 FQGNSA. In DNA, the CDR3 is TGTGCCAGCAGCCTGGGACTCGATTCACCCCTCCACTTT. This sequence encodes CASSLGLDSPLHF.

The V and J genes are TRBV7-2 and TRBJ2-5; D remains unclear. Germline CDR1 is SGHTA and CDR2 is FQGNSA. Trimming removed 1 base from V and 2 bases from J, with 8 bases in between. This CDR3 has 14 amino acids. The CDR3 reads CASSLVGNQETQYF. CDR3 in DNA: TGTGCCAGCAGCTTAGTGGGCAATCAAGAGACCCAGTACTTC.

A word on this clone: The germline gene is not matched at one end of the junction; a read error may be the cause. The chain couples TRBV7-2 to TRBJ2-7; D unresolved. Germline V CDR1 and CDR2: SGHTA, FQGNSA. CDR3 length: 15 amino acids. This CDR3 reads CASSVAPRAAYEQYF. The CDR3 nucleotides read TGTGCCAGCAGCGTAGCACCCCGCGCGGCCTACGAGCAGTACTTC.

The CDR3 is CASSLPGTPTSYEQYF. As DNA, the CDR3 is TGTGCCAGCAGTCTCCCCGGGACCCCGACATCCTACGAGCAGTACTTC. This sequence joins TRBV2 and TRBJ2-7; D is tentatively TRBD1 or TRBD2 (5 bases each). This CDR3 spans 16 amino acids. The V and J ends lost 5 bases and 1 base respectively, with 18 bases between them. Germline V CDR1 and CDR2: SNHLY, FYNNEI.

The gene calls are TRBV11-2 and TRBJ2-7; possible D gene TRBD1, 5 bases. This CDR3 has 11 residues. The germline gives CDR1 SGHAT, CDR2 FQNNGV. Deletions cut 5 bases from V and 9 bases from J, with 11 bases between. The DNA of the CDR3 is TGTGCCAGCAGCCCGCTCCAGGGGCAGTACTTC. It is translated as CASSPLQGQYF.

The genes are TRBV7-3 and TRBJ2-3; D gene ambiguous. CDR1 is SGHTA, CDR2 FQGTGA, per germline. This CDR3 has 12 amino acids. V lost 4 bases and J lost 7, with 9 bases in between. The CDR3 here is CASSSRRNTQYF. Written as DNA, the CDR3 is TGTGCCAGCAGCTCCCGACGAAATACGCAGTATTTT.

The genes are TRBV27 and TRBJ1-2; possible D gene TRBD1, 6 bases. CDR1 and CDR2 (germline): MNHEY, SMNVEV (reference sequence). The CDR3 runs 14 residues. The V gene lost 6 bases and the J gene lost 3 bases, with 14 bases spanning the gap. The CDR3 reads CASSPRTEHYGYTF. The CDR3, as DNA: TGTGCCAGCAGCCCTAGGACAGAACACTATGGCTACACCTTC.

The chain is built from TRBV12-3 or TRBV12-4 and TRBJ2-7; D gene uncertain. V shed 1 base and J shed 7 bases, with 5 bases lying between them. This CDR3 region has 11 residues. CDR3 protein: CASSLGREQYF. DNA for the CDR3: TGTGCCAGCAGTTTAGGACGAGAGCAGTACTTC.

V is TRBV7-2 and J is TRBJ2-7; the match to TRBD2 covers 9 bases. After removal of 5 bases from V and 0 bases from J, the junction contained 8 bases not matched to a gene. CDR3 length: 16 amino acids. Germline lookup yields CDR1 SGHTA and CDR2 FQGNSA. The CDR3: CASSPPSGTLSYEQYF. CDR3 coding DNA: TGTGCCAGCAGCCCCCCTAGCGGGACTCTCTCCTACGAGCAGTACTTC.

A single count supports this clone. This chain uses TRBV7-3 with TRBJ2-6, with D perhaps assigned TRBD1 or TRBD2 (5 bases each). This CDR3 has 17 residues. The germline V gene has CDR1 SGHTA and CDR2 FQGTGA. The V and J ends lost 2 bases and 0 bases respectively, with 11 bases between them. The CDR3 protein is CASSLLGTASGANVLTF. The CDR3 DNA follows: TGTGCCAGCAGCTTACTGGGGACCGCCTCTGGGGCCAACGTCCTGACTTTC.

The chain carries TRBV5-6 and TRBJ2-1; 9 bases map to TRBD2. With V trimmed by 4 bases and J by 3 bases, 11 bases remained unmatched. The CDR3 contains 17 residues. Germline loops: CDR1 SGHDT, CDR2 YYEEEE. In DNA, the CDR3 is TGTGCCAGCAGCCCCCAACGGCTAGCGGGAAGCTACAATGAGCAGTTCTTC. Protein: CASSPQRLAGSYNEQFF. Using reference TRBV5-6 and TRBJ2-1 for the parts outside the CDR3, the full variable domain is DAGVTQSPTHLIKTRGQQVTLRCSPKSGHDTVSWYQQALGQGPQFIFQYYEEEERQRGNFPDRFSGHQFPNYSSELNVNALLLGDSALYLCASSPQRLAGSYNEQFFGPGTRLTVL.

V usage is TRBV19 and J usage is TRBJ2-6, with D perhaps being TRBD1 or TRBD2 (6 bases each). CDR3 length: 14 amino acids. V lost 5 bases, J lost 4 bases, and 9 bases lay in between. The germline gives CDR1 LNHDA, CDR2 SQIVND (reference sequence). CDR3 amino acids: CASSGGLGANVLTF. In nucleotides, the CDR3 is TGTGCCAGTAGTGGGGGGCTAGGGGCCAACGTCCTGACTTTC.

V usage is TRBV7-9 and J usage is TRBJ1-1; D is possibly TRBD1 (5 bases). Germline CDR1 SEHNR, CDR2 FQNEAQ (reference sequence). V was trimmed by 5 bases and J by 4 bases, leaving 11 bases between them. The CDR3 runs to 13 residues. CDR3: CASSRTSGTEAFF. In DNA, the CDR3 is TGTGCCAGCAGCCGGACATCCGGCACTGAAGCTTTCTTT.

The rearrangement links TRBV19 to TRBJ2-7; 9 bases are a match to TRBD2. Germline CDR1 and CDR2: LNHDA and SQIVND (reference sequence). The V gene end was trimmed by 6 bases and the J gene end by 7 bases; junction bases not matched to a gene: 19. The CDR3 is 17 amino acids. This CDR3 reads CASSRYGGGLASPEQYF. The DNA of the CDR3 is TGTGCCAGTAGCAGATACGGTGGGGGACTAGCTTCCCCGGAGCAGTACTTC.

The rearrangement joins TRBV3-1 (or the pseudogene TRBV3-2) to TRBJ2-2, with a possible D match to TRBD2 (6 bases). The CDR3 is 18 residues long. CDR1 is LGHDT and CDR2 is YNNKEL in the germline V gene (reference sequence). V lost 6 bases and J lost 5, with 25 bases in between. The DNA of the CDR3 is TGTGCCAGCAGGGGGCTCTTGGGGCGGAGGGGAGGAACCGGGGAGCTGTTTTTT. The encoded protein is CASRGLLGRRGGTGELFF.

A remark on this clone: The same CDR3 also results from other DNA sequences found in this sample. The chain has TRBV19 and TRBJ1-5, with D unclear. V was clipped by 9 bases and J by 7 bases, with 13 bases between them. The germline CDR1 and CDR2 sequences are LNHDA and SQIVND (reference sequence). This CDR3 contains 12 residues. Written as DNA, the CDR3 is TGTGCCAGCAGCGTATCAAGGCAGCCCCAGCATTTT. It yields the protein CASSVSRQPQHF.

This clone was detected only a few times. Other DNA sequences from this sample encode an identical CDR3 as well. This rearrangement joins TRBV24-1 to TRBJ2-1; the match to TRBD2 covers 10 bases. This CDR3 region has 14 residues. Germline-derived CDR1 and CDR2 are KGHDR and SFDVKD. The V segment lost 6 bases and the J segment 4 bases; nucleotides outside the gene matches: 2. The CDR3 spells CATSKAGGYNEQFF. CDR3 nucleotide sequence: TGTGCCACCAGTAAAGCGGGAGGGTACAATGAGCAGTTCTTC.

The gene calls are TRBV27 and TRBJ1-5; 9 bases line up with TRBD1. V shed 3 bases, J shed 2 bases, and the junction held 8 bases outside the gene matches. This CDR3 spans 17 amino acids. Germline lookup yields CDR1 MNHEY and CDR2 SMNVEV (reference sequence). DNA of the CDR3: TGTGCCAGCAGTTTTTCCGGGACAGGGAGGGGCAATCAGCCCCAGCATTTT. This codes for CASSFSGTGRGNQPQHF.

The chain couples TRBV6-5 to TRBJ2-1; 9 nucleotides agree with TRBD2. This CDR3 has 16 residues. Trimming took 2 bases from V and 5 from J; bases not matched to a gene: 7. The germline CDR1 and CDR2 sequences are MNHEY and SVGAGI. The CDR3 nucleotides read TGTGCCAGCAGTTACGGGGCGGGGGGGCCCGACAATGAGCAGTTCTTC. Translation: CASSYGAGGPDNEQFF.